The TCR beta chain described here comes from a study of T-cell memory formation after mild COVID-19. Germline V lookup: CDR1 SGHRS, CDR2 YFSETQ. V shed 3 bases and J 2 bases; nucleotides not matched to a gene: 11. This CDR3 comprises 17 residues. TCRdb itself ran the 5' RACE reads through MiXCR, one entry per CDR3 protein. The data contain about 250,000 distinct CDR3 sequences, 15% to 20% of them singletons. This clonotype was observed many times. Sequencing was performed on PBMCs or a T cell subset sorted from them (not recorded which). The chain uses TRBV5-1 and TRBJ2-3; 8 bases agree with TRBD1. This receptor was obtained from a man younger than 35 who had mild COVID-19 (a few samples of this study predate the infection). Cell type and time point are not known. For the CDR3, the DNA is TGCGCCAGCAGCTCCACCGGACAGGGAGCACTCACAGATACGCAGTATTTT. Its translation: CASSSTGQGALTDTQYF.